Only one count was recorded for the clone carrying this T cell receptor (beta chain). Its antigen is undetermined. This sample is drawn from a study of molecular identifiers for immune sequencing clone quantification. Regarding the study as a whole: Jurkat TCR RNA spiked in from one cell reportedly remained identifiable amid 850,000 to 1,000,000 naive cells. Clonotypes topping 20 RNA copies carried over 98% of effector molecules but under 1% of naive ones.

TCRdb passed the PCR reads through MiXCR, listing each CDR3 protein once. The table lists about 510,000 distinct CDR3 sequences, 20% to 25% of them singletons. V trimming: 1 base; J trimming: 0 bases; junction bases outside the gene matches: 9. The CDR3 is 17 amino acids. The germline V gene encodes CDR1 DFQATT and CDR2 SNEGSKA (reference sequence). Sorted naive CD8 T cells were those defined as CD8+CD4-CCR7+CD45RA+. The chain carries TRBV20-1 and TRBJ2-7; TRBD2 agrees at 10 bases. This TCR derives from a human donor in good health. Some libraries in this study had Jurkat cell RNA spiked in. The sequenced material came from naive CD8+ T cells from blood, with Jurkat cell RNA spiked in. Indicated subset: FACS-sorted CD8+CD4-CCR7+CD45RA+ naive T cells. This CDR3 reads CSARGYGLAVSSYEQYF. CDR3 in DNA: TGCAGTGCTAGAGGATACGGACTAGCGGTTAGCTCCTACGAGCAGTACTTC.